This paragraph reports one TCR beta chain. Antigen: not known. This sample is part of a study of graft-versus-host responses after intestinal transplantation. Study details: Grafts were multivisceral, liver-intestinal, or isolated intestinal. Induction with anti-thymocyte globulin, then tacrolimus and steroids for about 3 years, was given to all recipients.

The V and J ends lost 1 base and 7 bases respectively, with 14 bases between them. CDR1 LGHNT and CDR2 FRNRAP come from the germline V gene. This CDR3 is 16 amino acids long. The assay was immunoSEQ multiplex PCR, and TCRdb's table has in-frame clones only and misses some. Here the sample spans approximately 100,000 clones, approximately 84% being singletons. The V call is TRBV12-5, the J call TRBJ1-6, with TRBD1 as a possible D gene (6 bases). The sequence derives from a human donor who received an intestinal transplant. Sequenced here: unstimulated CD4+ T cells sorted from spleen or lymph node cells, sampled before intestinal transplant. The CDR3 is CASGLGRDIRNSPLHF. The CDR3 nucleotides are TGTGCTAGTGGTTTGGGCCGGGACATTCGAAATTCACCCCTCCACTTT.